These 5 T cell receptor beta chains share one sample of origin, sequenced in a study of control samples from healthy donors and cancer patients. Profiled with immunoSEQ multiplex PCR; TCRdb holds only in-frame clones, not every one. Of around 71,000 clones listed, 90% are singletons. The specimen sequenced was PBMCs. These receptors were taken from a woman between 50 and 59 years old with colorectal cancer.

The chain joins TRBV20-1 to TRBJ1-3; possible D gene TRBD1, 6 bases. From germline, CDR1 is DFQATT and CDR2 SNEGSKA (reference sequence). The CDR3 runs to 13 residues. Trimming removed 3 bases from V and 1 base from J, with 7 bases in between. As DNA, the CDR3 is TGCAGTGCTAGTACAGGGTCTGGAAACACCATATATTTT. It translates to CSASTGSGNTIYF.

The rearrangement links TRBV4-1 to TRBJ2-7; TRBD1 matches 7 bases. The ends lost 0 bases at V and 2 bases at J; junction bases unmatched: 4. Germline V gene lookup returns CDR1 MGHRA and CDR2 YSYEKL. This CDR3 has 15 residues. The CDR3 DNA sequence: TGCGCCAGCAGCCAAGAGACAGGGCTTACCTACGAGCAGTACTTC. Amino acids: CASSQETGLTYEQYF.

The V and J genes are TRBV28 and TRBJ2-2, with unresolved D. Trimming took 5 bases from V and 6 from J, leaving 7 bases between them. CDR3 length: 12 amino acids. The V gene's germline CDR1 is MDHEN and CDR2 SYDVKM. The CDR3 protein is CASSRPAGELFF. CDR3 bases: TGTGCCAGCAGTCGGCCTGCCGGGGAGCTGTTTTTT.

This chain connects TRBV5-6 to TRBJ1-2, with D possibly matching TRBD1 (5 bases). Germline CDR1 SGHDT, CDR2 YYEEEE. The CDR3 length is 15 residues. The V and J ends lost 4 bases and 4 bases respectively, with 17 bases between them. The CDR3 DNA sequence: TGTGCCAGCAGCCTCCTACCGGACACCACCTATGGCTACACCTTC. Translated, it gives CASSLLPDTTYGYTF.

The chain carries TRBV2 and TRBJ1-6; D gene unclear. CDR3 length: 14 amino acids. CDR1 SNHLY and CDR2 FYNNEI come from the germline V gene. V lost 6 bases to trimming and J lost 2 bases, with 8 bases between them. The CDR3 is CASRPGPYNSPLHF. The CDR3 bases are TGTGCCAGCAGGCCGGGCCCCTATAATTCACCCCTCCACTTT.